This TCR beta chain was captured in a study of blood T cell repertoires in COVID-19. On the study more broadly: Some COVID-19 samples were acute and others convalescent; all came from the United States, Italy and Spain. Sources were T cells, B-cell-depleted T cells, or PBMCs; the material itself was cDNA or gDNA.

Authors' analysis steps: Cell counts per sample came from amplifying reference gene primers. Assay used: immunoSEQ multiplex PCR; TCRdb lists only in-frame clones, some missing. The V and J calls and the clone size are those of that table, but D and trimming were determined from the DNA. The sample consists of around 280,000 clones, about 90% of them appearing once. This CDR3 has 12 amino acids. The V end was cut by 9 bases, the J end by 3 bases, with 8 bases between. From germline, CDR1 is SNHLY and CDR2 FYNNEI. This clone turned up a few times. This TCR was recovered from a woman in her thirties who had recovered from COVID-19. Sequencing used peripheral blood. The genes are TRBV2 and TRBJ2-2, with D perhaps TRBD1 (5 bases). CDR3 amino acids: CASRQYTGELFF. The CDR3 DNA reads as TGTGCCAGTAGACAGTACACCGGGGAGCTGTTTTTT. The variable domain in full, completed from reference TRBV2 and TRBJ2-2, reads EPEVTQTPSHQVTQMGQEVILRCVPISNHLYFYWYRQILGQKVEFLVSFYNNEISEKSEIFDDQFSVERPDGSNFTLKIRSTKLEDSAMYFCASRQYTGELFFGEGSRLTVL.